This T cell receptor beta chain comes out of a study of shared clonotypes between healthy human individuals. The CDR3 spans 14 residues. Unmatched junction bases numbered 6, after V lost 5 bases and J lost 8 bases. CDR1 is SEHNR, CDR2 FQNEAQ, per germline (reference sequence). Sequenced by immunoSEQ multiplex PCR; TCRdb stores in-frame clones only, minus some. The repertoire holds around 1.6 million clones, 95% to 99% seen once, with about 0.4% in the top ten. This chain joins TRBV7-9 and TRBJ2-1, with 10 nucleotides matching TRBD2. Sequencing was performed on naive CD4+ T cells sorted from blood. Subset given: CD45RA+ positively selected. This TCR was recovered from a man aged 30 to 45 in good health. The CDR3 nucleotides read TGTGCCAGCAGCATCCCTAGCGGGAGTGATGAGCAGTTCTTC. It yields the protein CASSIPSGSDEQFF.